What follows is one TCR beta chain and its context. Germline CDR1 is SNHLY and CDR2 is FYNNEI. V was pared by 6 bases and J by 15 bases, with 17 bases between. The CDR3 loop spans 12 amino acids. Stated time point: persistent/refractory GD, antithyroid drugs over 5 years with positive TRAb. Scientists built the TCR library using RNA that was extracted from PBMCs. This sample was taken from a study of regulatory T cells in long-lasting Graves disease. Relying on iRepertoire HTBI primers and Arm-PCR of CDR3 regions, the team built TCR beta libraries. Authors' analysis steps: The samples included approximately 60 TRBV and around 15 TRBJ segments. TCRdb analysed the multiplex PCR reads with MiXCR anew, one entry per CDR3 protein. The V and J calls shown here were made by TCRdb, not taken from the authors' results. The sample lists about 470,000 distinct CDR3 sequences, less than 25% occurring once.

This TCR derives from a female donor with Graves disease. This sample comprised peripheral blood mononuclear cells (PBMCs), obtained when the disease was refractory, from a patient treated with antithyroid drugs. V gene TRBV2 combines with J gene TRBJ1-4, with D uncertain. DNA of the CDR3: TGTGCCAGCAGCCTTACACCGATTAGAATGTTTTTT. Its translation: CASSLTPIRMFF. The full variable domain, its missing parts supplied by reference TRBV2 and TRBJ1-4, is EPEVTQTPSHQVTQMGQEVILRCVPISNHLYFYWYRQILGQKVEFLVSFYNNEISEKSEIFDDQFSVERPDGSNFTLKIRSTKLEDSAMYFCASSLTPIRMFFGSGTQLSVL.